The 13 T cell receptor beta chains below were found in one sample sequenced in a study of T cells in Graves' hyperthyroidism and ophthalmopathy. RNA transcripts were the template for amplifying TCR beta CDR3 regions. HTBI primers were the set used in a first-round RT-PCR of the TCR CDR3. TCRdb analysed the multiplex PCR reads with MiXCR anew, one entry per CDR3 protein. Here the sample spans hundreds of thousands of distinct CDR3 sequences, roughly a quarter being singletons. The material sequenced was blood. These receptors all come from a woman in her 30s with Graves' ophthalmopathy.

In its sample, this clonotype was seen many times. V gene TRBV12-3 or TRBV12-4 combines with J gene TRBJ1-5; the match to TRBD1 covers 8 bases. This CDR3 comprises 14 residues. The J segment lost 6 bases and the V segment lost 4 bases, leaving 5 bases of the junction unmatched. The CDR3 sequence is CASSSRGPGQPQHF. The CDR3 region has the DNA TGTGCCAGCAGTTCCAGGGGGCCCGGTCAGCCCCAGCATTTT.

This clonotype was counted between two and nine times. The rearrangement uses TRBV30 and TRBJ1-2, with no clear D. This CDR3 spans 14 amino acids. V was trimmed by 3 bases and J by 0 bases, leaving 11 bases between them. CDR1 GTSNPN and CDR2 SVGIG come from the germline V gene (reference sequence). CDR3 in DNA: TGTGCCTGGAGCCCGGGAGCATCTAACTATGGCTACACCTTC. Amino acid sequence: CAWSPGASNYGYTF.

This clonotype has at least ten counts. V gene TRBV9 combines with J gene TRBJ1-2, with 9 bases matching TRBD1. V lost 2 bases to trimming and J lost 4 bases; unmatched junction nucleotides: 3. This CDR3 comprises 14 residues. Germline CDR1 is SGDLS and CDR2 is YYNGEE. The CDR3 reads CASSVGQGPYGYTF. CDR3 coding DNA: TGTGCCAGCAGCGTGGGACAGGGACCCTATGGCTACACCTTC.

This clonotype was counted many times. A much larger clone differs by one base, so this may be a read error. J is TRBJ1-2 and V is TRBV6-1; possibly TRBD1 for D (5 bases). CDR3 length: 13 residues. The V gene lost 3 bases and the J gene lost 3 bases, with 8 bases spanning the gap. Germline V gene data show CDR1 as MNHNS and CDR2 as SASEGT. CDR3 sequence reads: CASSDGADYGYTF. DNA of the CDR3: TGTGCCAGCAGTGATGGGGCAGACTATGGCTACACCTTC.

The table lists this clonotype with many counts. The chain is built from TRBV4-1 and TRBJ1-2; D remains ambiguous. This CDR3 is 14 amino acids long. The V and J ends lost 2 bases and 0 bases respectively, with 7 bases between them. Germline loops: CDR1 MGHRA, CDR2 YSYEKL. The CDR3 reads CASSQPTANYGYTF. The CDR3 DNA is TGCGCCAGCAGCCAACCTACAGCTAACTATGGCTACACCTTC.

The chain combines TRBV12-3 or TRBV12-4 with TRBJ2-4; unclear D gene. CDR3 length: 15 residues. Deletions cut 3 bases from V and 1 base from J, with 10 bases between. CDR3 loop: CASSLGIGAKNIQYF. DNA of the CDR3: TGTGCCAGCAGTTTGGGAATAGGGGCCAAAAACATTCAGTACTTC.

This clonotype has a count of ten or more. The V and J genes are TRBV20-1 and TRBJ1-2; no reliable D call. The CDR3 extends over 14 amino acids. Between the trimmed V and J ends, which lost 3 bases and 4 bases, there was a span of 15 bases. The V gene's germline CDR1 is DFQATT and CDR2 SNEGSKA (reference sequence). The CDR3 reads CSASMLNQTYGYTF. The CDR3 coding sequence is TGCAGTGCTAGTATGCTAAATCAAACCTATGGCTACACCTTC.

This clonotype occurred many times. The CDR3: CAPPSGYGYTF. CDR3 nucleotides: TGTGCCCCTCCCTCGGGATATGGCTACACCTTC. The rearrangement joins TRBV24-1 to TRBJ1-2; D is unresolved. The germline V and J ends were trimmed by 12 bases and 5 bases, with 12 bases remaining between them. CDR1 is KGHDR and CDR2 is SFDVKD in the germline V gene. The CDR3 is 11 amino acids.

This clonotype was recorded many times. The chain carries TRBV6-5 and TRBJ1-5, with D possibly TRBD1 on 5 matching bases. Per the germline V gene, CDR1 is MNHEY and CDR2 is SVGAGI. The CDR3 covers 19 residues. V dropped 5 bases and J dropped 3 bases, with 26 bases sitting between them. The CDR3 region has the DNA TGTGCCAGCAGTACTTTTCAGTGGTCGGCCGGGACGGTCAATCAGCCCCAGCATTTT. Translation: CASSTFQWSAGTVNQPQHF.

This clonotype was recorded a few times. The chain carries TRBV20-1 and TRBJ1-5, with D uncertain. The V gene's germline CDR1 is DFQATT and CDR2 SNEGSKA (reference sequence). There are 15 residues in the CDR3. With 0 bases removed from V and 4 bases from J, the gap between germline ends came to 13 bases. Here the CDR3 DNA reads TGCAGTGCTAGAGATCCAGGACGGAAAAATCAGCCCCAGCATTTT. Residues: CSARDPGRKNQPQHF.

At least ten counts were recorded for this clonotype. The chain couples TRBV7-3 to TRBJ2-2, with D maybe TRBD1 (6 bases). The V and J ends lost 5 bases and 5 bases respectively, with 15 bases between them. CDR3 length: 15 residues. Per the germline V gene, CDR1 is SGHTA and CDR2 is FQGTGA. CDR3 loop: CASSPNRAGTGELFF. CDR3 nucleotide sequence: TGTGCCAGCAGCCCTAACAGGGCGGGTACCGGGGAGCTGTTTTTT.

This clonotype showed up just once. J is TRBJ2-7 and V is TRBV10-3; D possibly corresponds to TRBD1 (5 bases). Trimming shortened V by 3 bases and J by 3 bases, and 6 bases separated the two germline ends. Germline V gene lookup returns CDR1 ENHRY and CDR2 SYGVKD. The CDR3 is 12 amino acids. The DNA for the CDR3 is TGTGCCATCAGTGAAGGGGTCTACGAGCAGTACTTC. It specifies CAISEGVYEQYF.

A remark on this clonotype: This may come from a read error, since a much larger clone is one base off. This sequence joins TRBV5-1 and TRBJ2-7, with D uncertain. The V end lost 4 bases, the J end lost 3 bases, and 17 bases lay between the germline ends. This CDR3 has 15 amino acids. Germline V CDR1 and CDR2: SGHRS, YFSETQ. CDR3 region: CASSAGFVGYYEQYF. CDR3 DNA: TGCGCCAGCAGCGCTGGTTTTGTAGGCTACTACGAGCAGTACTTC.